The 31 T cell receptor beta chains in this list originate from one sample, sequenced in a study of CXCR3-negative and CXCR3-positive naive CD8 T cells. These receptors have no known antigen. The TRB libraries of cDNA were built by UMI-labeled 5' RACE. TCRdb reprocessed the 5' RACE reads; each CDR3 protein has one entry and no DNA is given. The table for this sample gives approximately 140,000 distinct CDR3 sequences. Study-level findings and limits: A higher hydrophobicity marked the TRB CDR3s of CXCR3-positive naive cells versus CXCR3-negative naive cells.

The sample comprised naive CXCR3+ CD8+ T cells from blood. Noted subset: CD45RO-CCR7+CD27+CD95- naive CD8+ T cells expressing CXCR3 (TNR3+). The receptor set was obtained from a human donor in good health. Some clones in this sample may be carry-over from other donors' samples.

The chain combines TRBV11-3 with TRBJ2-5; as DNA is missing, the TRBD1 call by TCRdb cannot be tested. Germline-derived CDR1 and CDR2 are SGHNT and YENEEA. This CDR3 is built from 15 residues. CDR3 sequence reads: CASSLDWGSGETQYF.

The gene calls are TRBV7-9 and TRBJ2-1; absent DNA, TCRdb's TRBD1 call cannot be checked. CDR1 is SEHNR, CDR2 FQNEAQ, per germline (reference sequence). This CDR3 comprises 14 residues. Here the CDR3 reads CASSPPGGYNEQFF.

The rearrangement uses TRBV7-2 and TRBJ1-4; TCRdb proposes TRBD1, but this gene call is untestable without DNA. CDR3 size: 14 residues. Germline V gives CDR1 SGHTA, CDR2 FQGNSA. The CDR3: CASSATALNEKLFF.

This chain connects TRBV19 to TRBJ2-1; no DNA is available, so the TRBD2 call from TCRdb remains unchecked. This CDR3 is built from 14 residues. CDR1 is LNHDA, CDR2 SQIVND, per germline (reference sequence). The CDR3 loop reads CASSSASGYNEQFF.

Its frequency marks this clonotype as medium-sized. The rearrangement joins TRBV10-1 to TRBJ1-6. Germline V gene lookup returns CDR1 WNHNN and CDR2 SYGVQD (reference sequence). CDR3 size: 15 residues. The CDR3 sequence: CASRLRSSYNSPLHF.

The V and J genes are TRBV11-3 and TRBJ2-1; there is no DNA to check the TCRdb D call of TRBD2. The CDR3 is 17 amino acids. Germline CDR1 reads SGHNT; CDR2 reads YENEEA. The CDR3 here is CASSLDMASGIYNEQFF.

The chain combines TRBV7-9 with TRBJ2-2; TCRdb's D call, TRBD2, is unchecked because there is no DNA. Germline CDR1 and CDR2: SEHNR and FQNEAQ (reference sequence). There are 18 residues in the CDR3. CDR3 protein: CASSLRDSREGNTGELFF.

The CDR3 loop is CASSLPASEQYF. The gene calls are TRBV7-9 and TRBJ2-7; the D call from TCRdb, TRBD2, cannot be confirmed without DNA. CDR1 and CDR2 from the germline V gene are SEHNR and FQNEAQ (reference sequence). CDR3 length: 12 residues. Full variable domain (remainder filled in from reference TRBV7-9 and TRBJ2-7): DTGVSQNPRHKITKRGQNVTFRCDPISEHNRLYWYRQTLGQGPEFLTYFQNEAQLEKSRLLSDRFSAERPKGSFSTLEIQRTEQGDSAMYLCASSLPASEQYFGPGTRLTVT.

The chain uses TRBV7-9 and TRBJ1-1; TCRdb's D call of TRBD1 is untestable without DNA. CDR3 length equals 12 residues. Per the germline V gene, CDR1 is SEHNR and CDR2 is FQNEAQ (reference sequence). This CDR3 is CASSSQGVEAFF.

V gene TRBV6-2 or TRBV6-3 combines with J gene TRBJ2-5. This CDR3 comprises 14 residues. CDR1 and CDR2 (germline): MNHEY, SVGEGT. CDR3 amino acids: CASSYIGSAETQYF.

The chain employs TRBV7-2 and TRBJ1-5; with no DNA, the TCRdb D assignment of TRBD1 cannot be verified. Germline CDR1 SGHTA, CDR2 FQGNSA. The CDR3 totals 15 residues. CDR3: CASSPVVGGNQPQHF.

The rearrangement joins TRBV12-3 or TRBV12-4 to TRBJ2-1; without DNA, the TCRdb call of TRBD2 cannot be checked. The CDR3 spans 16 residues. The CDR3 spells CASSSLLAGSYNEQFF.

The chain employs TRBV7-3 and TRBJ1-1; TCRdb designates TRBD1, a call that cannot be tested without DNA. Germline assignment: CDR1 SGHTA and CDR2 FQGTGA. There are 15 residues in the CDR3. The CDR3 loop is CASSLIDRLNTEAFF.

This chain connects TRBV9 to TRBJ1-2; there is no DNA to check the TCRdb D call of TRBD1. Germline CDR1 SGDLS, CDR2 YYNGEE. The CDR3 length is 12 residues. CDR3 amino acids: CASSVSGGSYTF.

This sequence joins TRBV6-2 or TRBV6-3 and TRBJ2-1; no DNA is available, so the TRBD1 call from TCRdb remains unchecked. Looked up from germline, CDR1 is MNHEY and CDR2 is SVGEGT. This CDR3 comprises 16 residues. Here the CDR3 reads CASSYRPGTALNEQFF.

The J gene is TRBJ1-2, the V gene TRBV20-1; the TCRdb call, TRBD1, lacks DNA for checking. The germline gives CDR1 DFQATT, CDR2 SNEGSKA (reference sequence). The CDR3 runs to 15 residues. The CDR3 spells CSADGTETTNYGYTF.

The V gene is TRBV7-2, the J gene TRBJ2-7; TCRdb gives TRBD2 as the D gene, but with no DNA this cannot be confirmed. Germline CDR1 reads SGHTA; CDR2 reads FQGNSA. CDR3 length equals 15 residues. The CDR3 region is CASSGGLAGAYEQYF.

V gene TRBV4-3 combines with J gene TRBJ2-7; with no DNA, the TCRdb D assignment of TRBD1 cannot be verified. The germline gives CDR1 LGHNA, CDR2 YSLEER. The CDR3 has 15 amino acids. The CDR3 loop is CASSQGGQGSYEQYF.

The chain is built from TRBV5-4 and TRBJ2-2; TCRdb outputs TRBD1, but without DNA this stays unchecked. Germline-derived CDR1 and CDR2 are SGHNT and YYREEE (reference sequence). This CDR3 region has 17 residues. This CDR3 is CASSEDGPLLGTGELFF.

The chain links TRBV7-3 to TRBJ2-4; TCRdb's assignment of TRBD1 cannot be checked, as there is no DNA. Germline CDR1 reads SGHTA; CDR2 reads FQGTGA. This CDR3 is built from 13 residues. CDR3 in amino acids: CASSLSPGDIQYF. Based on the CDR3 plus reference TRBV7-3 and TRBJ2-4, the full variable domain is GAGVSQTPSNKVTEKGKYVELRCDPISGHTALYWYRQSLGQGPEFLIYFQGTGAADDSGLPNDRFFAVRPEGSVSTLKIQRTERGDSAVYLCASSLSPGDIQYFGAGTRLSVL.

The V and J genes are TRBV7-2 and TRBJ2-3. Germline V gene data show CDR1 as SGHTA and CDR2 as FQGNSA. This CDR3 is 15 amino acids long. This chain's CDR3 is CASSSLAASTDTQYF.

The chain uses TRBV20-1 and TRBJ2-3. The CDR3 extends over 13 amino acids. Germline loops: CDR1 DFQATT, CDR2 SNEGSKA (reference sequence). The CDR3 is CSASGYSTDTQYF.

The chain recombines TRBV20-1 with TRBJ2-1; TCRdb's D gene call, TRBD2, goes unchecked for lack of DNA. CDR1 and CDR2 from the germline V gene are DFQATT and SNEGSKA (reference sequence). CDR3 length equals 13 residues. The CDR3 spells CSARLAGMNEQFF.

The chain carries TRBV7-8 and TRBJ2-3. Germline values: CDR1 SGHVS, CDR2 FQNEAQ. The CDR3 runs to 12 residues. CDR3: CASSLAEDTQYF.

V usage is TRBV5-1 and J usage is TRBJ1-5; no DNA is available, so the TRBD1 call from TCRdb remains unchecked. CDR1 and CDR2 from the germline V gene are SGHRS and YFSETQ. CDR3 length: 12 residues. CDR3 protein: CAGDRGNQPQHF.

The chain employs TRBV7-3 and TRBJ2-3; checking the TCRdb D call of TRBD2 is not possible without DNA. Germline lookup yields CDR1 SGHTA and CDR2 FQGTGA. This CDR3 is 18 amino acids long. The CDR3 loop is CASSLIGFGTSGTDTQYF.

V gene TRBV7-9 combines with J gene TRBJ1-2; lacking DNA, the TRBD1 call made by TCRdb goes unchecked. The CDR3 runs to 17 residues. Germline CDR1 is SEHNR and CDR2 is FQNEAQ (reference sequence). The CDR3 sequence: CASSQGQELQLGNGYTF. Using reference TRBV7-9 and TRBJ1-2 for the parts outside the CDR3, the full variable domain is DTGVSQNPRHKITKRGQNVTFRCDPISEHNRLYWYRQTLGQGPEFLTYFQNEAQLEKSRLLSDRFSAERPKGSFSTLEIQRTEQGDSAMYLCASSQGQELQLGNGYTFGSGTRLTVV.

This rearrangement joins TRBV11-3 to TRBJ2-2. Germline CDR1 reads SGHNT; CDR2 reads YENEEA. The CDR3 has 12 amino acids. Here the CDR3 reads CASSLESGELFF.

The rearrangement joins TRBV29-1 to TRBJ2-1. The CDR3 contains 15 residues. Germline lookup yields CDR1 SQVTM and CDR2 ANQGSEA. CDR3 loop: CSVEYGGALYNEQFF.

The V call is TRBV25-1, the J call TRBJ2-3; TCRdb selects TRBD2, and the lack of DNA leaves this call unchecked. This CDR3 spans 16 amino acids. CDR1 MGHDK and CDR2 SYGVNS come from the germline V gene. The CDR3 is CASSEFGGMRGYTQYF.

The chain has TRBV7-9 and TRBJ2-3; TCRdb proposes TRBD2, but this gene call is untestable without DNA. This CDR3 has 16 residues. CDR1 and CDR2 (germline): SEHNR, FQNEAQ (reference sequence). The CDR3 is CASSLVVGSSTDTQYF.